Sequencing of this T cell receptor beta chain was carried out in a study of T-cell reconstitution after alpha-beta-depleted transplantation in children. CDR3 size: 13 residues. Trimming left V 4 bases short and J 1 base short, with 9 bases between. In germline, CDR1 is SQVTM, CDR2 ANQGSEA. Library preparation (for TCRbeta) was performed with unique molecular identifiers. From the PCR reads, TCRdb called clonotypes with MiXCR, one entry per CDR3 protein. The sample lists 780,000 or so distinct CDR3 sequences; around 17% were seen once. For this clonotype: Antigen unknown.

Study-wide points: Hyperexpanded clones declined; after one year, newly produced T cells mostly supplied diversity. Reportedly, only several hundred clones from non-depleted graft cells drove alpha-beta T-cell counts at about two months. After transplant, high TCRbeta diversity at day 60 in some patients arose from surviving recipient T cells and thymic progenitors.

This clonotype was obtained from a male patient between 5 and 17 years old who had a stem cell transplant for acute lymphoblastic leukemia, so the T cells may come from the graft donor. This material consisted of PBMCs, mostly from graft donor cells, taken 360 days after TCRalphabeta/CD19-depleted stem cell transplant. The chain combines TRBV29-1 with TRBJ2-3, with D perhaps TRBD1 (6 bases). Written as DNA, the CDR3 is TGCAGCGTTGTGGACAGACGCACAGATACGCAGTATTTT. Translation gives CSVVDRRTDTQYF.